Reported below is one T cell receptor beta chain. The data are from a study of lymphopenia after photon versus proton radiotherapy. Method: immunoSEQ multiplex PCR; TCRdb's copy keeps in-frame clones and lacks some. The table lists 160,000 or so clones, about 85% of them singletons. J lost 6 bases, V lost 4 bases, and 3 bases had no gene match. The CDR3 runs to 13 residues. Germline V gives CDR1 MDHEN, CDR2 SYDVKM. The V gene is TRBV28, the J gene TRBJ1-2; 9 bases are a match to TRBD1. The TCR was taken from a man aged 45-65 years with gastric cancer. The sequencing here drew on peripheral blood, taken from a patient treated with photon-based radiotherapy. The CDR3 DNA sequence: TGTGCCAGCAGTTCCACAGGGGGCGATGGCTACACCTTC. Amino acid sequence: CASSSTGGDGYTF.